This T cell receptor beta chain was captured by sequencing in a study of shared clonotypes between healthy human individuals. Study summary: CD4 naive cells filled three plates per donor, CD4 memory three, CD8 naive two and CD8 memory one.

Only CD45RO-negative cells positively selected for CCR7 counted as naive CD8 cells, so terminally differentiated effector memory CD45RA+ cells were excluded. All participating donors were Caucasian adults from Nashville, Tennessee. A remark on this clone: Its specificity is unknown.

Source study methods: For the immunoSEQ data, sequences were junction-only without quality scores, so filtering differed. Only in-frame clones appear in the TCRdb table, and some are missing; sequencing was by immunoSEQ multiplex PCR. V, J and clone size were drawn from that table, and D and trimming were deduced from the DNA. This table has millions of clones, approximately 95% appearing once. General study findings and limits: Generation probabilities of non-shared clonotypes were lower (relative to those shared by all four donors).

Sequencing was carried out using naive CD8+ T cells sorted from blood. The clonotype comes from a man between 18 and 29 years old in good health.

The CDR3 reads CASSEDRPSYEQYF. CDR3 DNA: TGTGCCAGCAGTGAAGACAGGCCCTCCTACGAGCAGTACTTC. The V gene is TRBV2, the J gene TRBJ2-7; tentatively, D is TRBD1 (5 bases). CDR1 is SNHLY, CDR2 FYNNEI, per germline. The CDR3 runs to 14 residues. V was cut by 1 base and J by 0 bases, with 7 bases left in between.